The T cell receptor beta chain described here comes from a study of shared clonotypes between healthy human individuals. About the study: Each donor contributed plates that comprised three CD4 naive, three CD4 memory, two CD8 naive and one CD8 memory.

Naive-designated CD8 cells lacked CD45RO, were positively enriched for CCR7, and omitted terminally differentiated effector memory CD45RA+ cells. Overall study findings and caveats: Incomplete sequencing of sorted subsets was indicated by rarefaction despite large depth. Represented diversity (both genetic and exposure-history) was limited by the small number of donors.

Here immunoSEQ multiplex PCR was the method, and the copy in TCRdb shows in-frame clones only, minus some. In the table there are just over 2,000,000 clones, 85% to 95% of which are singletons. A word on this clone: Its antigen is unidentified. This same CDR3 is encoded by further DNA sequences in the sample.

The V and J ends lost 1 base and 3 bases respectively, with 14 bases between them. There are 15 residues in the CDR3. Per germline, CDR1 SGDLS and CDR2 YYNGEE. The receptor comes from a man between 18 and 29 years old in good health. This chain uses TRBV9 with TRBJ2-7, with D perhaps TRBD2 (5 bases). The sample consisted of naive CD8+ T cells sorted from blood. Here the CDR3 reads CASSVSGGPGYEQYF. Here the CDR3 DNA reads TGTGCCAGCAGCGTAAGCGGCGGACCTGGCTACGAGCAGTACTTC.